A single sample gave rise to the 32 T cell receptor beta chains below, sequenced in a study of STAT3 mutations in large granular lymphocyte leukemia. Points from the study as a whole: Every T-cell large granular lymphocyte leukemia patient had at least one immunodominant TCR beta clonotype.

Profiling relied on immunoSEQ multiplex PCR, and the TCRdb table lists in-frame clones only, not all of them. The table records about 12,000 clones, over 70% of them present only once. Their target antigens are unknown. Sequencing was performed on peripheral blood mononuclear cells. Source of these receptors: a man in his fifties or sixties with T-cell large granular lymphocyte leukemia. Some clones in this sample may be carry-over from other donors' samples.

The CDR3 DNA is TGCGCCAGCAGCCTGGACGGGGACATTCAGTACTTC. It codes for CASSLDGDIQYF. This rearrangement joins TRBV5-1 to TRBJ2-4, with D perhaps matching TRBD2 (5 bases). Trimming cost V 4 bases and J 8 bases, with 10 bases left between them. This CDR3 has 12 amino acids. From germline, CDR1 is SGHRS and CDR2 YFSETQ.

The gene calls are TRBV7-2 and TRBJ2-3; 9 bases are a match to TRBD2. CDR3 length: 14 residues. Germline V CDR1 and CDR2: SGHTA, FQGNSA. The V and J ends lost 3 bases and 4 bases, in that order; junction bases with no gene match: 2. CDR3 DNA sequence: TGTGCCAGCAGCTTGGGACTAGCCCCAGATACGCAGTATTTT. It encodes CASSLGLAPDTQYF.

The V call is TRBV6-6, the J call TRBJ1-5; possibly TRBD1 for D (5 bases). CDR1 is MNHNY, CDR2 SVGAGI, per germline (reference sequence). This CDR3 has 13 residues. Trimming took 6 bases from V and 0 from J, leaving 6 bases between them. The CDR3 nucleotides read TGTGCCAGCAGGGGGGATAGCAATCAGCCCCAGCATTTT. It is translated as CASRGDSNQPQHF.

J is TRBJ2-2 and V is TRBV9, with 7 bases lining up with TRBD1. Unmatched junction bases numbered 11, after V lost 0 bases and J lost 3 bases. Per germline, CDR1 SGDLS and CDR2 YYNGEE. The CDR3 runs 18 residues. CDR3 residues: CASSVGLQGPTDTGELFF. Written as DNA, the CDR3 is TGTGCCAGCAGCGTAGGGTTACAGGGGCCTACGGACACCGGGGAGCTGTTTTTT.

The chain is built from TRBV7-9 and TRBJ1-5; a possible D gene is TRBD1 (5 bases). The CDR3 has 14 residues. Germline V lookup: CDR1 SEHNR, CDR2 FQNEAQ (reference sequence). The V end was cut by 0 bases, the J end by 4 bases, with 7 bases between. CDR3 sequence: CASSLAAGNQPQHF. The CDR3 coding sequence is TGTGCCAGCAGCTTAGCGGCAGGGAATCAGCCCCAGCATTTT.

This CDR3 is CAWSGGGTMYF. DNA for the CDR3: TGTGCCTGGAGTGGGGGGGGTACGATGTACTTC. The J gene is TRBJ2-5, the V gene TRBV30; 7 bases agree with TRBD2. The CDR3 has 11 residues. The V segment lost 1 base and the J segment 13 bases; nucleotides outside the gene matches: 6. From germline, CDR1 is GTSNPN and CDR2 SVGIG (reference sequence).

The chain recombines TRBV14 with TRBJ2-5; 8 bases are shared with TRBD2. Trimming removed 3 bases from V and 1 base from J; junction bases left unmatched: 7. Germline V gives CDR1 SGHDN, CDR2 FVKESK. The CDR3 contains 16 residues. Here the CDR3 reads CASSQRTSTAQETQYF. CDR3 sequence (DNA): TGTGCCAGCAGCCAGCGGACTAGCACGGCCCAAGAGACCCAGTACTTC.

V is TRBV6-1 and J is TRBJ2-1; the match to TRBD2 covers 11 bases. The CDR3 totals 18 residues. Germline loops: CDR1 MNHNS, CDR2 SASEGT. Trimming cost V 4 bases and J 0 bases; bases outside gene matches: 8. The CDR3 coding sequence is TGTGCCAGCAGTGCACTAGCGGGAGTGACAAGCTCCTACAATGAGCAGTTCTTC. This sequence encodes CASSALAGVTSSYNEQFF.

V and J are TRBV2 and TRBJ2-7, with 7 bases aligning to TRBD1. The V gene's germline CDR1 is SNHLY and CDR2 FYNNEI. V was clipped by 7 bases and J by 4 bases; unmatched bases: 4. The CDR3 is 12 amino acids. Written as DNA, the CDR3 is TGTGCCAGCAAGACAGGGACATACGAGCAGTACTTC. Protein product: CASKTGTYEQYF.

The chain recombines TRBV4-3 with TRBJ1-3; 7 bases map to TRBD1. Trimming cost V 0 bases and J 5 bases; bases outside gene matches: 10. Germline CDR1 and CDR2: LGHNA and YSLEER. The CDR3 totals 17 residues. CDR3: CASSQDRGPGTRNTIYF. The CDR3 DNA is TGCGCCAGCAGCCAAGATAGGGGGCCAGGGACCCGAAACACCATATATTTT.

This clone was seen a handful of times. The V call is TRBV28, the J call TRBJ1-1; D is possibly TRBD1 (6 bases). The CDR3 totals 12 residues. Germline assignment: CDR1 MDHEN and CDR2 SYDVKM. Trimming pared 6 bases from V and 9 bases from J, leaving 14 bases between. CDR3 loop: CASRGGGRKAFF. In nucleotides, the CDR3 is TGTGCCAGCAGGGGTGGGGGGCGGAAAGCTTTCTTT.

The gene calls are TRBV18 and TRBJ1-4; no clear D. The CDR3 contains 15 residues. Trimming stripped 3 bases from V and 6 bases from J, with 14 bases between. Germline CDR1 and CDR2: KGHSH and LQKENI. CDR3 nucleotide sequence: TGTGCCAGCTCACCCACGGGAGGGCGCGATGAAAAACTGTTTTTT. Amino acid sequence: CASSPTGGRDEKLFF.

This chain links TRBV5-1 with TRBJ1-5, with D possibly being TRBD1 (5 bases). Looked up from germline, CDR1 is SGHRS and CDR2 is YFSETQ. V lost 0 bases, J lost 1 base, and 17 bases lay in between. The CDR3 length is 18 residues. In nucleotides, the CDR3 is TGCGCCAGCAGCTTGGGGCCCCTGGGGGGACCGAGCAATCAGCCCCAGCATTTT. It encodes CASSLGPLGGPSNQPQHF. Drawing the rest from reference TRBV5-1 and TRBJ1-5, the complete variable domain is KAGVTQTPRYLIKTRGQQVTLSCSPISGHRSVSWYQQTPGQGLQFLFEYFSETQRNKGNFPGRFSGRQFSNSRSEMNVSTLELGDSALYLCASSLGPLGGPSNQPQHFGDGTRLSIL.

This clone has more than one count but fewer than ten. This chain links TRBV5-5 with TRBJ1-5; no firm D call. Trimming cost V 3 bases and J 5 bases, with 15 bases left between them. This CDR3 region has 15 residues. Looked up from germline, CDR1 is SGHKS and CDR2 is YYEKEE (reference sequence). CDR3 bases: TGTGCCAGCAGCTCCCGCCCCCGGGCGGATCAGCCCCAGCATTTT. Protein: CASSSRPRADQPQHF.

The genes are TRBV4-1 and TRBJ2-1; TRBD2 agrees at 10 bases. V dropped 4 bases and J dropped 6; count of bases not matched to a gene: 6. The V gene's germline CDR1 is MGHRA and CDR2 YSYEKL. The CDR3 runs to 15 residues. The DNA of the CDR3 is TGCGCCAGCAGCCTACAGCGGGAGGGTCCCAATGAGCAGTTCTTC. It encodes CASSLQREGPNEQFF.

V gene TRBV6-1 combines with J gene TRBJ2-2; tentative D call: TRBD2 (5 bases). The ends were cut back, 4 bases at V and 5 bases at J, with 14 bases in the middle. This CDR3 region has 15 residues. The germline V gene encodes CDR1 MNHNS and CDR2 SASEGT. Here the CDR3 reads CASSAQTMGTGELFF. The CDR3 DNA reads as TGTGCCAGCAGTGCCCAGACTATGGGGACCGGGGAGCTGTTTTTT.

This chain joins TRBV7-6 and TRBJ1-4; 9 bases agree with TRBD1. The CDR3 is 15 amino acids. V trimming: 0 bases; J trimming: 11 bases; junction bases outside the gene matches: 7. Germline values: CDR1 SGHVS, CDR2 FNYEAQ. The CDR3 sequence is CASSLAGQGVGKLFF. CDR3 coding DNA: TGTGCCAGCAGCTTAGCGGGACAGGGCGTGGGGAAACTGTTTTTT.

The genes are TRBV7-9 and TRBJ1-4; D is ambiguous. V was cut by 4 bases and J by 5 bases, with 17 bases left in between. This CDR3 contains 16 residues. Germline CDR1 is SEHNR and CDR2 is FQNEAQ (reference sequence). CDR3 sequence reads: CASSSNDGRENEKLFF. DNA for the CDR3: TGTGCCAGCAGCTCGAACGACGGGAGGGAGAATGAAAAACTGTTTTTT.

This rearrangement joins TRBV5-1 to TRBJ2-1; 8 bases map to TRBD1. Germline values: CDR1 SGHRS, CDR2 YFSETQ. This CDR3 is 12 amino acids long. The V gene end was trimmed by 2 bases and the J gene end by 8 bases; junction bases not matched to a gene: 0. In DNA, the CDR3 is TGCGCCAGCAGCTTACAGGGGGATGAGCAGTTCTTC. Translating gives CASSLQGDEQFF. Full variable domain (outside the CDR3, taken from reference TRBV5-1 and TRBJ2-1): KAGVTQTPRYLIKTRGQQVTLSCSPISGHRSVSWYQQTPGQGLQFLFEYFSETQRNKGNFPGRFSGRQFSNSRSEMNVSTLELGDSALYLCASSLQGDEQFFGPGTRLTVL.

The rearrangement joins TRBV7-3 to TRBJ2-1; 8 positions agree with TRBD2. V lost 3 bases to trimming and J lost 5 bases; unmatched junction nucleotides: 12. This CDR3 is 17 amino acids long. CDR1 is SGHTA and CDR2 is FQGTGA in the germline V gene. This CDR3 reads CASSFLTSGGRHNEQFF. CDR3 nucleotides: TGTGCCAGCAGCTTTCTCACTAGCGGAGGGCGGCACAATGAGCAGTTCTTC.

This clone was picked up one time. This chain joins TRBV13 and TRBJ2-1, with 11 bases lining up with TRBD2. Germline CDR1 is PRHDT and CDR2 is FYEKMQ (reference sequence). V trimming: 5 bases; J trimming: 9 bases; junction bases outside the gene matches: 15. The CDR3 extends over 17 amino acids. The CDR3 spells CASSLPGGSGRAVEQFF. CDR3 coding DNA: TGTGCCAGCAGCCTACCGGGGGGTAGCGGGAGGGCAGTTGAGCAGTTCTTC.

This chain joins TRBV6-6 and TRBJ2-1; possible D gene TRBD2, 5 bases. Trimming cost V 8 bases and J 3 bases, with 20 bases left between them. CDR3 length: 16 amino acids. Germline-derived CDR1 and CDR2 are MNHNY and SVGAGI (reference sequence). Here the CDR3 DNA reads TGTGCCAGCCGGACCCAAACTAGGATTTTCTACAATGAGCAGTTCTTC. It codes for CASRTQTRIFYNEQFF.

This chain uses TRBV15 with TRBJ2-7; perhaps TRBD2 as D (6 bases). CDR1 and CDR2 (germline): LNHNV, YYDKDF (reference sequence). The V end was cut by 0 bases, the J end by 5 bases, with 17 bases between. The CDR3 is 16 amino acids. The CDR3 nucleotides read TGTGCCACCAGCAGAGATGGAGGGTTAAAGGACAACGAGCAGTACTTC. This encodes CATSRDGGLKDNEQYF.

The V gene is TRBV19, the J gene TRBJ2-5; D might be TRBD2 (5 bases). CDR1 and CDR2 (germline): LNHDA, SQIVND (reference sequence). Trimming shortened V by 9 bases and J by 5 bases, and 22 bases separated the two germline ends. The CDR3 sequence is 15 residues long. CDR3 sequence reads: CASSTSPVARETQYF. The CDR3 coding sequence is TGTGCCAGCAGCACGTCGCCGGTAGCGCGGGAGACCCAGTACTTC. Full variable domain (remainder filled in from reference TRBV19 and TRBJ2-5): DGGITQSPKYLFRKEGQNVTLSCEQNLNHDAMYWYRQDPGQGLRLIYYSQIVNDFQKGDIAEGYSVSREKKESFPLTVTSAQKNPTAFYLCASSTSPVARETQYFGPGTRLLVL.

This rearrangement joins TRBV14 to TRBJ2-7, with 9 bases fitting TRBD1. Germline V gene data show CDR1 as SGHDN and CDR2 as FVKESK. The CDR3 covers 13 residues. J was trimmed by 6 bases and V by 5 bases; bases with no gene match: 5. The CDR3 bases are TGTGCCAGCAGCGCCGGGACAGGGACCGAGCAGTACTTC. The encoded protein is CASSAGTGTEQYF.

The gene calls are TRBV5-6 and TRBJ2-7; D could derive from TRBD1 or TRBD2 (5 bases each). V shed 5 bases and J shed 3 bases, with 15 bases lying between them. Germline V gene data show CDR1 as SGHDT and CDR2 as YYEEEE. CDR3 length: 14 residues. The CDR3 loop is CASSPGPGYYEQYF. The DNA for the CDR3 is TGTGCCAGCAGTCCGGGGCCTGGGTACTACGAGCAGTACTTC. Variable domain in full (rest from reference TRBV5-6 and TRBJ2-7): DAGVTQSPTHLIKTRGQQVTLRCSPKSGHDTVSWYQQALGQGPQFIFQYYEEEERQRGNFPDRFSGHQFPNYSSELNVNALLLGDSALYLCASSPGPGYYEQYFGPGTRLTVT.

The chain combines TRBV7-2 with TRBJ1-1; D perhaps matches TRBD1 (5 bases). The ends were cut back, 3 bases at V and 5 bases at J, with 10 bases in the middle. This CDR3 region has 13 residues. CDR1 and CDR2 (germline): SGHTA, FQGNSA. The CDR3 region has the DNA TGTGCCAGCAGCTTCTTCGGGGGAACTGAAGCTTTCTTT. Protein product: CASSFFGGTEAFF.

The gene calls are TRBV5-6 and TRBJ2-3; 9 bases match TRBD2. The ends lost 4 bases at V and 5 bases at J; junction bases unmatched: 11. This CDR3 has 16 residues. Germline CDR1 SGHDT, CDR2 YYEEEE. The DNA for the CDR3 is TGTGCCAGCAGCACAAGGAGGGGACTAGCACGAGATACGCAGTATTTT. It yields the protein CASSTRRGLARDTQYF.

The table lists this clone with a count of one. V gene TRBV5-1 combines with J gene TRBJ2-2; 9 bases match TRBD1. Per the germline V gene, CDR1 is SGHRS and CDR2 is YFSETQ. This CDR3 spans 16 amino acids. J lost 2 bases, V lost 4 bases, and 6 bases had no gene match. The DNA of the CDR3 is TGCGCCAGCAGCCCCCTTACAGGGGGCAACACCGGGGAGCTGTTTTTT. Protein: CASSPLTGGNTGELFF. The full variable domain, completed using reference TRBV5-1 and TRBJ2-2, is KAGVTQTPRYLIKTRGQQVTLSCSPISGHRSVSWYQQTPGQGLQFLFEYFSETQRNKGNFPGRFSGRQFSNSRSEMNVSTLELGDSALYLCASSPLTGGNTGELFFGEGSRLTVL.

This clone was seen only a few times. The chain employs TRBV29-1 and TRBJ1-2; D might be TRBD1 (6 bases). The CDR3 sequence is 13 residues long. CDR1 is SQVTM, CDR2 ANQGSEA, per germline. This chain's CDR3 is CTPRGARYYGYTF. The CDR3, as DNA: TGCACCCCACGGGGGGCCCGTTACTATGGCTACACCTTC.

The CDR3, as DNA: TGCGCCAGCAGCTTGTTGGGGGGGGACTACGAGCAGTACTTC. It yields the protein CASSLLGGDYEQYF. V is TRBV5-1 and J is TRBJ2-7; TRBD2 matches 7 bases. Germline trimming cut 1 base from V and 3 bases from J; bases unmatched to any gene: 4. The CDR3 sequence is 14 residues long. Germline CDR1 SGHRS, CDR2 YFSETQ.

The chain uses TRBV5-6 and TRBJ1-1; tentatively, D is TRBD1 (5 bases). The length of the CDR3 is 15 residues. Trimming cost V 3 bases and J 0 bases, with 12 bases left between them. Germline lookup yields CDR1 SGHDT and CDR2 YYEEEE. This chain's CDR3 is CASSSVSRVNTEAFF. Here the CDR3 DNA reads TGTGCCAGCAGCTCGGTTAGCAGGGTGAACACTGAAGCTTTCTTT.